Here is one TCR beta chain with its context. Time point indicated: peripheral blood 6 weeks after treatment start. Metastatic or locally advanced urothelial carcinoma was present in the patients. This sample is part of a study of PD-L1 blockade in urothelial cancer. Overall study: Patients had been given 0 to 3 earlier chemotherapy regimens. A median blood sample held roughly 150,000 T cells and tens of thousands of unique TCRs.

The CDR3 has 14 amino acids. Germline CDR1 reads SNHLY; CDR2 reads FYNNEI. V was cut by 7 bases and J by 0 bases, with 10 bases left in between. Profiling relied on immunoSEQ multiplex PCR, and the TCRdb table lists in-frame clones only, not all of them. The profile shows about 50,000 clones, approximately 78% of them singletons. The receptor was derived from a man in his 70s with urothelial cancer. The V gene is TRBV2, the J gene TRBJ1-5, with D uncertain. Sequenced material: PBMCs, taken around atezolizumab (anti-PD-L1) treatment. CDR3 sequence (DNA): TGTGCCAGCACCTGGCAGAATAGCAATCAGCCCCAGCATTTT. The encoded protein is CASTWQNSNQPQHF.